The T cell receptor (beta chain) described here comes from a study of cytomegalovirus exposure and HLA in healthy donors. The PCR had 60 Vbeta and 13 Jbeta primers. Measured with immunoSEQ multiplex PCR; TCRdb has only the in-frame clones, and not every one. This sample has more than 150,000 clones; 70% to 85% occur once, and the top ten carry around 1.2%. V was cut by 0 bases and J by 4 bases, with 14 bases left in between. CDR3 size: 16 residues. Germline CDR1 SGHRS, CDR2 YFSETQ. Sequenced input: PBMCs. V gene TRBV5-1 combines with J gene TRBJ2-1; tentative D call: TRBD1 (6 bases). This clonotype was sampled from a girl aged 2 to 10 in good health and CMV-seropositive. The CDR3 nucleotides read TGCGCCAGCAGCTTGGCGGGGACACAGATGTACAATGAGCAGTTCTTC. This gives the protein CASSLAGTQMYNEQFF.